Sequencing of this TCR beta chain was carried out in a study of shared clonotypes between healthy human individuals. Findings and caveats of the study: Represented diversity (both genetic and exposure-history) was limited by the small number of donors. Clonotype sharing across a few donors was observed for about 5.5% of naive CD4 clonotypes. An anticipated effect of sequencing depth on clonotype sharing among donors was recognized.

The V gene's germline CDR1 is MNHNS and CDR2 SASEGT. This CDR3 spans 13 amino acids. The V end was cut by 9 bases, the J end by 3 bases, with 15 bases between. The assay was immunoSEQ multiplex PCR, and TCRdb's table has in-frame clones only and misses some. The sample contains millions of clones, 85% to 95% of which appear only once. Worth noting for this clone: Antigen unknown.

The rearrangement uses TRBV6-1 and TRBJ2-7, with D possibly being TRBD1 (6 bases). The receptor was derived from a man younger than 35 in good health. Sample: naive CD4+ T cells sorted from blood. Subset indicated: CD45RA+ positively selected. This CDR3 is CASLTGTGYEQYF. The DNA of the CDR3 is TGTGCCAGTCTCACAGGGACCGGCTACGAGCAGTACTTC.